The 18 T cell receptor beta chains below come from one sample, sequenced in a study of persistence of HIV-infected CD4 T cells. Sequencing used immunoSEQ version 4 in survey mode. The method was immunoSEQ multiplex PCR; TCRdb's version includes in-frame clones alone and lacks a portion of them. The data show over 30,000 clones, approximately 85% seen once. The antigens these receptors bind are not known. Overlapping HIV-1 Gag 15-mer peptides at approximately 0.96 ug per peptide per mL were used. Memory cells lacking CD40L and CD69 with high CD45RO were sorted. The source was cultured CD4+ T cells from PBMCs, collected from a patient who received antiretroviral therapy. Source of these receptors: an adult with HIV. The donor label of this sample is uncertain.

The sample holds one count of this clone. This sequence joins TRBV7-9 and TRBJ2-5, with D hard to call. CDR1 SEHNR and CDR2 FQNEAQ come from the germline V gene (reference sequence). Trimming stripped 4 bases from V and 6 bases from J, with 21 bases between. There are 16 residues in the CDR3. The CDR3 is CASSSVRLLGGKTQYF. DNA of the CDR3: TGTGCCAGCAGCTCCGTAAGGCTTCTAGGCGGTAAGACCCAGTACTTC.

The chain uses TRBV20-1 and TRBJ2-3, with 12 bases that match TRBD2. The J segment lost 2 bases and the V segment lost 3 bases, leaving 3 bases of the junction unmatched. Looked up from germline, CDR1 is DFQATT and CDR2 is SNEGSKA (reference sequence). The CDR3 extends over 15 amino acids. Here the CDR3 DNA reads TGCAGTGCTAGTACTAGCGGGGGGTCCACAGATACGCAGTATTTT. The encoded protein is CSASTSGGSTDTQYF.

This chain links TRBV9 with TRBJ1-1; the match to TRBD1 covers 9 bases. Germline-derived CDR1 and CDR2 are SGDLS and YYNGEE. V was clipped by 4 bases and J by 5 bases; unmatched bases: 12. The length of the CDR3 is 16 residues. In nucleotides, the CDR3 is TGTGCCAGCAGCATCCGGACAGGGGATGTGGGAACTGAAGCTTTCTTT. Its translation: CASSIRTGDVGTEAFF.

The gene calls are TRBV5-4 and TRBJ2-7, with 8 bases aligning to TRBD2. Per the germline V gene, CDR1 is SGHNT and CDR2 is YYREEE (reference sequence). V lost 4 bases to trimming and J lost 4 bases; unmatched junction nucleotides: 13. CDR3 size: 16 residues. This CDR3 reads CASSPAGTGGTYEQYF. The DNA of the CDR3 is TGTGCCAGCAGCCCCGCGGGTACGGGGGGGACATACGAGCAGTACTTC.

The CDR3 region has the DNA TGCGCCAGCAGCTTGGAGGACAGTTATGTAGACACCATATATTTT. Protein: CASSLEDSYVDTIYF. The rearrangement uses TRBV5-1 and TRBJ1-3; a possible D gene is TRBD1 (6 bases). The CDR3 sequence is 15 residues long. CDR1 is SGHRS and CDR2 is YFSETQ in the germline V gene. V was cut by 0 bases and J by 8 bases, with 15 bases left in between.

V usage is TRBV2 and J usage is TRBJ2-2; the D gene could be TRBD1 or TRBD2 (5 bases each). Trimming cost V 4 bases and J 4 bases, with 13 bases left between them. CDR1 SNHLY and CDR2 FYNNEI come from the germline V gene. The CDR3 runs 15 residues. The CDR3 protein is CASSGPGTPTGELFF. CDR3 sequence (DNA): TGTGCCAGCAGTGGCCCCGGGACGCCCACCGGGGAGCTGTTTTTT.

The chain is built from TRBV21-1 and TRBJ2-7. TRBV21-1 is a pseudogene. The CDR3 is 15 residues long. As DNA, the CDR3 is TGTGCCAGCAGCTTAATTCCTCAGCCTCCCCACGAGCAGTACTTC. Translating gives CASSLIPQPPHEQYF.

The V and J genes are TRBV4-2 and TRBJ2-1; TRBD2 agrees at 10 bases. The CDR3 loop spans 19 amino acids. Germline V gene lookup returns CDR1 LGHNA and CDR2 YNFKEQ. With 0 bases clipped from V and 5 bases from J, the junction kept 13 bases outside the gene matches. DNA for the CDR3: TGTGCCAGCAGCCAAGATTTTCGGTCTGGAGCGGGGGGGAACAATGAGCAGTTCTTC. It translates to CASSQDFRSGAGGNNEQFF.

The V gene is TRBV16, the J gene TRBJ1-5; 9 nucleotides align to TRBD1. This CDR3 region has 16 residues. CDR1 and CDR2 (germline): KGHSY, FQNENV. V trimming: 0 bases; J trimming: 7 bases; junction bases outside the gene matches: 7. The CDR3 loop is CASSQSGGQGRQPQHF. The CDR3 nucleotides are TGTGCCAGCAGCCAATCTGGGGGACAGGGTCGGCAGCCCCAGCATTTT.

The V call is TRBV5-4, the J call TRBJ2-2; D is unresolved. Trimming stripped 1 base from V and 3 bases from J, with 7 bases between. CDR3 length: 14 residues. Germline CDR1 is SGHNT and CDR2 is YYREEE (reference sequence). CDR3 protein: CASSLPQDTGELFF. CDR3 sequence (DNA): TGTGCCAGCAGCTTGCCTCAGGACACCGGGGAGCTGTTTTTT. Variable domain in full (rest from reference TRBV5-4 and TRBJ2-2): ETGVTQSPTHLIKTRGQQVTLRCSSQSGHNTVSWYQQALGQGPQFIFQYYREEENGRGNFPPRFSGLQFPNYSSELNVNALELDDSALYLCASSLPQDTGELFFGEGSRLTVL.

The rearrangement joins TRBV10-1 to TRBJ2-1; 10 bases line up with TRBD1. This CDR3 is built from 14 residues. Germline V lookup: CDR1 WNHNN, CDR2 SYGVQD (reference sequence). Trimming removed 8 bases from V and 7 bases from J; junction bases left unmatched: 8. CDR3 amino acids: CASARDRGGNEQFF. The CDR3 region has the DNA TGCGCCAGCGCCCGGGACAGGGGTGGGAATGAGCAGTTCTTC.

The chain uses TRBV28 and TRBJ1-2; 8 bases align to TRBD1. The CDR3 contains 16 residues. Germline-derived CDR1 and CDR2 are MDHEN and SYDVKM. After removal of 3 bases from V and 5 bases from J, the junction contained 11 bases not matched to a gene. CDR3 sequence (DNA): TGTGCCAGCAGTTTGCATCTTCGGACAGGGTTATATGGCTACACCTTC. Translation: CASSLHLRTGLYGYTF.

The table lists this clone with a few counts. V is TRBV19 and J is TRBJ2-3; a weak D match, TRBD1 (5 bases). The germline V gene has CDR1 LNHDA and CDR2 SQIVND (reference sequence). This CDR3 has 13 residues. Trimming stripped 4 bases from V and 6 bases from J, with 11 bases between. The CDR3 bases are TGTGCCAGTAGTACAATATACAGGGATACGCAGTATTTT. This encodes CASSTIYRDTQYF.

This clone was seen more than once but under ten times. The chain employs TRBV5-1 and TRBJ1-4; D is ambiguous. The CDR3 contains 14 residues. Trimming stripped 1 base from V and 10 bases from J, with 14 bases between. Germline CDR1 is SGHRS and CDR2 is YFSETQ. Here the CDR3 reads CASSLTENRGKLFF. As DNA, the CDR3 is TGCGCCAGCAGCTTGACAGAGAACCGGGGAAAACTGTTTTTT.

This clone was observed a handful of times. CDR3 amino acids: CAISDRLEPGAFF. The CDR3 region has the DNA TGTGCCATCAGTGACAGGCTAGAGCCTGGGGCTTTCTTT. The V call is TRBV10-3, the J call TRBJ1-1, with unresolved D. CDR3 length: 13 amino acids. From germline, CDR1 is ENHRY and CDR2 SYGVKD. Between the trimmed V and J ends, which lost 3 bases and 11 bases, there was a span of 16 bases.

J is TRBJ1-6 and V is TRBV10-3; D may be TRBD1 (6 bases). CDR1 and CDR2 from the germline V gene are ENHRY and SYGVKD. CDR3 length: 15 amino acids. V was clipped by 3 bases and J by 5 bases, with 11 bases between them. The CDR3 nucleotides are TGTGCCATCAGTGAAGGGGGACCCGATAATTCACCCCTCCACTTT. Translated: CAISEGGPDNSPLHF.

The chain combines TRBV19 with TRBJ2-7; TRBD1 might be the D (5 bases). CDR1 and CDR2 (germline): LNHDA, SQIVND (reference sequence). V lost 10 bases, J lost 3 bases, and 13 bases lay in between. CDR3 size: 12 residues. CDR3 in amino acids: CATKGVGYEQYF. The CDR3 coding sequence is TGTGCCACCAAAGGGGTCGGCTACGAGCAGTACTTC.

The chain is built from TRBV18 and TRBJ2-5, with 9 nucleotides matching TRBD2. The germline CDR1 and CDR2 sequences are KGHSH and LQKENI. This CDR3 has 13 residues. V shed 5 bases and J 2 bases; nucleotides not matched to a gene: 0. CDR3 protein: CASSGLAQETQYF. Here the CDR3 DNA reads TGTGCCAGCTCAGGACTAGCGCAAGAGACCCAGTACTTC.